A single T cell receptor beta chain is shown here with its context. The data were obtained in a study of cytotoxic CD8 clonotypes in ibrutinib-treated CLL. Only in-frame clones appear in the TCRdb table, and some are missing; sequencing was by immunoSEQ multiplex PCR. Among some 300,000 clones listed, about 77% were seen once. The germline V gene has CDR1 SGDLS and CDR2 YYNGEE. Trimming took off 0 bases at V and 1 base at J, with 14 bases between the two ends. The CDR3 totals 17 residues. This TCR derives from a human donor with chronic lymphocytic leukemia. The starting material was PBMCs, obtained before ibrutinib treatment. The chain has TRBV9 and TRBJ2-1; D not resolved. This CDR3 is CASSVEPFVGSYNEQFF. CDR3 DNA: TGTGCCAGCAGCGTAGAGCCATTCGTTGGATCCTACAATGAGCAGTTCTTC.